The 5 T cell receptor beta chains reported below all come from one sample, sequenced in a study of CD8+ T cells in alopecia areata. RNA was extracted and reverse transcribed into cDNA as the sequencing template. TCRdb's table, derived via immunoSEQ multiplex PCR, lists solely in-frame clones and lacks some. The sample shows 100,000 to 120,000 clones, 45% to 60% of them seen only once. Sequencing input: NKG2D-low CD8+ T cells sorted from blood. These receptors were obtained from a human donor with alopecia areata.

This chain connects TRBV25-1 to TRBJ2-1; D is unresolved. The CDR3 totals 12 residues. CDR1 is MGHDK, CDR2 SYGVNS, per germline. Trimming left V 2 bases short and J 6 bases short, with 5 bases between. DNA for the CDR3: TGTGCCAGCAGTGAAAGTCCCAATGAGCAGTTCTTC. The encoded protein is CASSESPNEQFF.

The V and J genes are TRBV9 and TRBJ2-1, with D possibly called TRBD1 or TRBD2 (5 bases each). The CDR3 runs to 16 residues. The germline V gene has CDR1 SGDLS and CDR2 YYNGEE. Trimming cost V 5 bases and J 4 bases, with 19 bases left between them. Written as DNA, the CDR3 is TGTGCCAGCAGTGGTGGTCAGGGTGGGAGATACAATGAGCAGTTCTTC. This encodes CASSGGQGGRYNEQFF.

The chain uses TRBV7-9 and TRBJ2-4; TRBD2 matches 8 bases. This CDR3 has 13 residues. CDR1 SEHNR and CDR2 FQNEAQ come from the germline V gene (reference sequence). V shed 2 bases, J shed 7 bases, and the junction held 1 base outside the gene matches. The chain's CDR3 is CASSLPGGNIQYF. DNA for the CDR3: TGTGCCAGCAGCTTACCGGGGGGGAACATTCAGTACTTC.

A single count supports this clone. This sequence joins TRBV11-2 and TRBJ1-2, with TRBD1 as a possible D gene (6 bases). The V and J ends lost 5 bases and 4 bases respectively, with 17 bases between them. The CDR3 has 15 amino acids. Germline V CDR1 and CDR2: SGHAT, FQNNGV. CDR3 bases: TGTGCCAGCAGCCCAGGGGATCCTGGATTCTATGGCTACACCTTC. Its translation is CASSPGDPGFYGYTF.

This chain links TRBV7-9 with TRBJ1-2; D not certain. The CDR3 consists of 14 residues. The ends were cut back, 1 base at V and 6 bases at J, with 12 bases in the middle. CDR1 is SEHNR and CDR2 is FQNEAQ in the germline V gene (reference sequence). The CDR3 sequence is CASSLGAGSNGYTF. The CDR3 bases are TGTGCCAGCAGCTTAGGGGCAGGAAGTAATGGCTACACCTTC.